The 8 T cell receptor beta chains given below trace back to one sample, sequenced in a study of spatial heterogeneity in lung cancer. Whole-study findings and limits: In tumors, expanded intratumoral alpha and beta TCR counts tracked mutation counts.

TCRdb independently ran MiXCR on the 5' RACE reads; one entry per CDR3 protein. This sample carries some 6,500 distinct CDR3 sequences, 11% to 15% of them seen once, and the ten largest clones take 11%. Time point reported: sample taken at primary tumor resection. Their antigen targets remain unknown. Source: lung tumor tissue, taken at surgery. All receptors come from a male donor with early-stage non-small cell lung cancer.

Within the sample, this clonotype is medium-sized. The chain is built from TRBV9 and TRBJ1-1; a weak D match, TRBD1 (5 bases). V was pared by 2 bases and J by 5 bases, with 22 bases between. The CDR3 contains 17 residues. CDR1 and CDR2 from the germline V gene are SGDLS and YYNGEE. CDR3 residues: CASSVDSGSRLTTEAFF. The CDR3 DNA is TGTGCCAGCAGCGTCGACAGTGGTAGTAGGTTAACGACTGAAGCTTTCTTT.

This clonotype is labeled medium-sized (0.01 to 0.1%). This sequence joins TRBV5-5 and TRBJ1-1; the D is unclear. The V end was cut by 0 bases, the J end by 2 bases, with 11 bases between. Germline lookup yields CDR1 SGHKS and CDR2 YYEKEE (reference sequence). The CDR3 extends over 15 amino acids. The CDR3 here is CASSLVIQSNTEAFF. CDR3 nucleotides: TGTGCCAGCAGCTTGGTCATACAATCAAACACTGAAGCTTTCTTT.

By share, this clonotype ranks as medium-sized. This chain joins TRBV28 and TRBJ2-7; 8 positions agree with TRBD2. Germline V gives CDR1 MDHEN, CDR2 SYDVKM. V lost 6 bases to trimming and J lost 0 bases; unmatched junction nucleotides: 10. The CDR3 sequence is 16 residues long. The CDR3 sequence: CASRPTGSGSSYEQYF. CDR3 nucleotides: TGTGCCAGCAGACCTACCGGGAGCGGGAGCTCCTACGAGCAGTACTTC.

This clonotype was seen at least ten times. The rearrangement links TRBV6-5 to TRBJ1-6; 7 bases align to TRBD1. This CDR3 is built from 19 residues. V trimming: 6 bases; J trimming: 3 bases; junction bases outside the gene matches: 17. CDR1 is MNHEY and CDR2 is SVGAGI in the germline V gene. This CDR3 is CASSPRPTGISLYNSPLHF. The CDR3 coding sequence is TGTGCCAGCAGCCCTCGACCGACAGGGATTAGTCTCTATAATTCACCCCTCCACTTT.

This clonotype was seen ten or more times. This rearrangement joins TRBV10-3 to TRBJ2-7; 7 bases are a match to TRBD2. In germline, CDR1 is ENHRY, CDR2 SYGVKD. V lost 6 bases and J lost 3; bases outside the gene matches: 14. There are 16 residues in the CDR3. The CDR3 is CAIRPRGVSEVYEQYF. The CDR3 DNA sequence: TGTGCCATCAGGCCCCGGGGGGTGAGCGAGGTCTACGAGCAGTACTTC.

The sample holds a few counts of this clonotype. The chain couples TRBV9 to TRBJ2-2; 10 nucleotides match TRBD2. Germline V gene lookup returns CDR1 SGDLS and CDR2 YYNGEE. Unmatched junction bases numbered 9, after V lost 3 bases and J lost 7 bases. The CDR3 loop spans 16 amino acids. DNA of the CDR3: TGTGCCAGCAGCGCGCGCACCGGGACTAGCGTCGGGGAGCTGTTTTTT. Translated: CASSARTGTSVGELFF.

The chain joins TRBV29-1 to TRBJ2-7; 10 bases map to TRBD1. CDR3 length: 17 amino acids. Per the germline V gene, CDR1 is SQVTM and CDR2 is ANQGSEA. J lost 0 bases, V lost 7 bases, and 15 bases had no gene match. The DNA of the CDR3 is TGCAGCGCCCGAGGGTCTCCCGACAGGGGGCCCTCCTACGAGCAGTACTTC. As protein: CSARGSPDRGPSYEQYF.

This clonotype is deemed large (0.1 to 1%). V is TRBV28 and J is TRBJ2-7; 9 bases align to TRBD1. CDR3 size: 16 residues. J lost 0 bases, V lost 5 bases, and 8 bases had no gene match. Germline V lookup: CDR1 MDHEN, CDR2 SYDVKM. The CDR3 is CASSPYGQGSSYEQYF. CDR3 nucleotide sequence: TGTGCCAGCAGTCCATATGGACAGGGGAGCTCCTACGAGCAGTACTTC.